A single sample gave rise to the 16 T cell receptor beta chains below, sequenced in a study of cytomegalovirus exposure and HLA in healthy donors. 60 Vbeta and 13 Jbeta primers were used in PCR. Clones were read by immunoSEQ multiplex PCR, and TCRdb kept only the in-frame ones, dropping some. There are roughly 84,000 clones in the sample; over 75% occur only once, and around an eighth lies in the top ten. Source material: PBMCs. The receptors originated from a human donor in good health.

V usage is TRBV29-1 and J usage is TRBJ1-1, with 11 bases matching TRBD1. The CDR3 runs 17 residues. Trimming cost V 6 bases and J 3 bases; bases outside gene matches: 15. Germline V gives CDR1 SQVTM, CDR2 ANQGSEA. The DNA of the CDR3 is TGCAGCGTGGGGGGACCGGGACAGGGGGGGGGATACACTGAAGCTTTCTTT. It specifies CSVGGPGQGGGYTEAFF.

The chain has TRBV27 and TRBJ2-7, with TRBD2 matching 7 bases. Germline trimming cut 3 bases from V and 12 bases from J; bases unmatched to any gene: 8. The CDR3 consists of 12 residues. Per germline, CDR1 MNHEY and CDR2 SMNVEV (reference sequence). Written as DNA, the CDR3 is TGTGCCAGCAGTTTGGGAGGGAACCATCTGTACTTC. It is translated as CASSLGGNHLYF.

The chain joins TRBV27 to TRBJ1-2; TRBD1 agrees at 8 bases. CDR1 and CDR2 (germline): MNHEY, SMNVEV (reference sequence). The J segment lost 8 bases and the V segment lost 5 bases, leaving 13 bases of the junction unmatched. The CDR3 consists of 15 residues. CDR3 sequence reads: CASSGGQGAVVGYTF. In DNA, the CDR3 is TGTGCCAGCAGTGGAGGTCAGGGGGCAGTGGTAGGCTACACCTTC.

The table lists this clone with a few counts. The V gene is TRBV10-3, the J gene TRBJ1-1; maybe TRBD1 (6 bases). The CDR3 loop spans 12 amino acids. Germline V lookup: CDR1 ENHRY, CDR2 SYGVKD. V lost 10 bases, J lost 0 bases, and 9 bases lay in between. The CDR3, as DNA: TGTGCCACACAGGGATTGAACACTGAAGCTTTCTTT. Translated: CATQGLNTEAFF.

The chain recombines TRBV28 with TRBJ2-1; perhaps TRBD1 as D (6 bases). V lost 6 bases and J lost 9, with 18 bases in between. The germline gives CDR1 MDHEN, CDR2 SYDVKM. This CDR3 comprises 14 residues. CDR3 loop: CASSLDSYQAEQFF. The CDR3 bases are TGTGCCAGCAGCTTGGACAGTTACCAGGCTGAGCAGTTCTTC.

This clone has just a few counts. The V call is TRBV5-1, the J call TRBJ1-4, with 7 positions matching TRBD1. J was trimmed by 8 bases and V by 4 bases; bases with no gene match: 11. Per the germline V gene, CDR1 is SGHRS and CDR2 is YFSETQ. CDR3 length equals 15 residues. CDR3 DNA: TGCGCCAGCAGCCCCCTCGGGTCAGGGGGGGAAAAACTGTTTTTT. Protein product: CASSPLGSGGEKLFF.

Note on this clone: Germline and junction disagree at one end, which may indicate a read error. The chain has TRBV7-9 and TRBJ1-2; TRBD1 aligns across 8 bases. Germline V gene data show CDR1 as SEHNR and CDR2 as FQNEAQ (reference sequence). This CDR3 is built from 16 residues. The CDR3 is CASSFVLGQGGYGYPF. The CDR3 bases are TGTGCCAGCAGCTTCGTTCTTGGACAGGGAGGATATGGCTACCCCTTC. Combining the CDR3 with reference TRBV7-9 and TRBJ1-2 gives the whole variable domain DTGVSQNPRHKITKRGQNVTFRCDPISEHNRLYWYRQTLGQGPEFLTYFQNEAQLEKSRLLSDRFSAERPKGSFSTLEIQRTEQGDSAMYLCASSFVLGQGGYGYPFGSGTRLTVV.

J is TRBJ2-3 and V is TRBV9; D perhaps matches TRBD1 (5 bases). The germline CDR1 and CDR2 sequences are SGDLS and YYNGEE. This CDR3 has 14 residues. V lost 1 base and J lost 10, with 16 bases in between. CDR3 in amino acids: CASSVRSQETAQYF. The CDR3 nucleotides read TGTGCCAGCAGCGTACGTTCACAGGAGACGGCGCAGTATTTT. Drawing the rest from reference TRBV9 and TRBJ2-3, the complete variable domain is DSGVTQTPKHLITATGQRVTLRCSPRSGDLSVYWYQQSLDQGLQFLIQYYNGEERAKGNILERFSAQQFPDLHSELNLSSLELGDSALYFCASSVRSQETAQYFGPGTRLTVL.

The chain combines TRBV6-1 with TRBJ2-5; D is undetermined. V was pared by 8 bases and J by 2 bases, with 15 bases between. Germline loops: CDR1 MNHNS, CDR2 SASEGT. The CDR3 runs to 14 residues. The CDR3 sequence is CASRVGLSQETQYF. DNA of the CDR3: TGTGCCAGCCGGGTCGGATTAAGTCAAGAGACCCAGTACTTC.

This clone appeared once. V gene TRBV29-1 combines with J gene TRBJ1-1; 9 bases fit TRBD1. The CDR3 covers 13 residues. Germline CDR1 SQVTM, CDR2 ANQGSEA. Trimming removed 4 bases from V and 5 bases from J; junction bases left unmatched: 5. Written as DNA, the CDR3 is TGCAGCGTTGGGGGACAGGGCATAACTGAAGCTTTCTTT. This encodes CSVGGQGITEAFF.

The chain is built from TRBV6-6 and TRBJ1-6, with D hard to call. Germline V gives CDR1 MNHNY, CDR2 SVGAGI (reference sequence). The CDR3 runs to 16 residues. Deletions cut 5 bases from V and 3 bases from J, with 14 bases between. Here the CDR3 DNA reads TGTGCCAGCAGTACGAGATTCACGGGCTATAATTCACCCCTCCACTTT. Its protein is CASSTRFTGYNSPLHF.

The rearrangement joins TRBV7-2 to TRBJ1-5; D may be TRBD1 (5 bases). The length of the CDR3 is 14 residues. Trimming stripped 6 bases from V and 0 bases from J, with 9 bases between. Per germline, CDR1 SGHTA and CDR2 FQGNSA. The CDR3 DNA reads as TGTGCCAGCAGGACCCAGGGTAGCAATCAGCCCCAGCATTTT. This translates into CASRTQGSNQPQHF. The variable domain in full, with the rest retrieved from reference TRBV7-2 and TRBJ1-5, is GAGVSQSPSNKVTEKGKDVELRCDPISGHTALYWYRQSLGQGLEFLIYFQGNSAPDKSGLPSDRFSAERTGGSVSTLTIQRTQQEDSAVYLCASRTQGSNQPQHFGDGTRLSIL.

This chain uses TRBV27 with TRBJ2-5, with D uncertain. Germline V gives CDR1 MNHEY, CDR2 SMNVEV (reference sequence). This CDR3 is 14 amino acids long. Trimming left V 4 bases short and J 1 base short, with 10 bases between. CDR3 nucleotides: TGTGCCAGCAGTTCGGTCGCTTCCCAAGAGACCCAGTACTTC. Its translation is CASSSVASQETQYF.

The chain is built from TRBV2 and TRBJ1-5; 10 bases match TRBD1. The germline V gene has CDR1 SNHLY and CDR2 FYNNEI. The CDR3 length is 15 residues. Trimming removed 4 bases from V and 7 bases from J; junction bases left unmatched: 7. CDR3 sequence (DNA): TGTGCCAGCAGTGCGGGGACAGGGGTAGGGCAGCCCCAGCATTTT. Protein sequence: CASSAGTGVGQPQHF.

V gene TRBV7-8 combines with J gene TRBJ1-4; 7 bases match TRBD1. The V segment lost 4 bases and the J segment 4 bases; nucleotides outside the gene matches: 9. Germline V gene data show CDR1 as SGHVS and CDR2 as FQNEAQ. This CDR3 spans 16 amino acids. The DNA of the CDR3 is TGTGCCAGCAGCTCTACCGGGACAGCGATTAATGAAAAACTGTTTTTT. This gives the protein CASSSTGTAINEKLFF. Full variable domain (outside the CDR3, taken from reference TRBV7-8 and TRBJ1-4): GAGVSQSPRYKVAKRGQDVALRCDPISGHVSLFWYQQALGQGPEFLTYFQNEAQLDKSGLPSDRFFAERPEGSVSTLKIQRTQQEDSAVYLCASSSTGTAINEKLFFGSGTQLSVL.

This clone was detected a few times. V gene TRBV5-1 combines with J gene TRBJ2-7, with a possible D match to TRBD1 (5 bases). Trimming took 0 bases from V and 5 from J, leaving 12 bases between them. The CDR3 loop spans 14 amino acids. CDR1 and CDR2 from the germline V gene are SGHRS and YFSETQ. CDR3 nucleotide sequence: TGCGCCAGCAGCTTGGCGCGCCAAGGGGACGAGCAGTACTTC. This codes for CASSLARQGDEQYF.